This T cell receptor beta chain was sequenced in a study of cytomegalovirus exposure and HLA in healthy donors. PCR amplification relied on 60 Vbeta primers (plus 13 Jbeta primers). Repertoires were generated with immunoSEQ multiplex PCR, while TCRdb's copy carries only in-frame clones and drops some. The table has roughly 130,000 clones, around 70% seen once. The sample consisted of PBMCs. The clonotype comes from a man aged 40-49 years in good health and CMV-seropositive.

CDR3 in DNA: TGCGCCAGCAGCTTGGAGGGCGGCAGGGGCACTGAAGCTTTCTTT. It translates to CASSLEGGRGTEAFF. This chain links TRBV5-1 with TRBJ1-1; D possibly corresponds to TRBD1 (6 bases). The V end lost 0 bases, the J end lost 4 bases, and 13 bases lay between the germline ends. The CDR3 extends over 15 amino acids. CDR1 SGHRS and CDR2 YFSETQ come from the germline V gene. Combining the CDR3 with reference TRBV5-1 and TRBJ1-1 gives the whole variable domain KAGVTQTPRYLIKTRGQQVTLSCSPISGHRSVSWYQQTPGQGLQFLFEYFSETQRNKGNFPGRFSGRQFSNSRSEMNVSTLELGDSALYLCASSLEGGRGTEAFFGQGTRLTVV.